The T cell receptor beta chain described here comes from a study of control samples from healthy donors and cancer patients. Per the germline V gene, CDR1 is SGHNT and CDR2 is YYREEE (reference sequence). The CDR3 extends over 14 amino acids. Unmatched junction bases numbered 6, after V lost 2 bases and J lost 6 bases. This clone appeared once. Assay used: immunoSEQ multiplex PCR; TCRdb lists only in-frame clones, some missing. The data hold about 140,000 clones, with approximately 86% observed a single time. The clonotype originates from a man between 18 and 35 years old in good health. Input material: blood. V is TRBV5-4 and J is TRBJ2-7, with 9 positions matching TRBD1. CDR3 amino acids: CASSLGTGRTEQYF. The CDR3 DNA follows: TGTGCCAGCAGCTTAGGGACAGGGCGGACCGAGCAGTACTTC.